This is a list of T cell receptor beta chains from one sample in a study of blood T cell repertoires in COVID-19. Profiling relied on immunoSEQ multiplex PCR, and the TCRdb table lists in-frame clones only, not all of them. The sample lists some 150,000 clones; roughly 80% were seen once. Sequencing used peripheral blood. Receptor source: a man between 65 and 79 years old with acute or convalescent COVID-19. Each CDR3 is given with its conserved first and last residue. D genes are given only for firm matches. Only part of the rows carry a size: once, few, many, or a class if the clone is expanded.

V gene	J gene	clone size	D gene	CDR3 DNA	CDR3 protein
TRBV30	TRBJ2-5	NA	TRBD2	TGTGCCTGGAGTCGGACGGGGGGGCTTGAGACCCAGTACTTC	CAWSRTGGLETQYF
TRBV7-6	TRBJ2-7	NA	NA	TGTGCCAGCAGCAATTTCGTGGACACAACCTACGAGCAGTACTTC	CASSNFVDTTYEQYF
TRBV18	TRBJ1-4	NA	TRBD1	TGTGCCAGCTCACCGGGACAGGGGGTCCCTGAAAAACTGTTTTTT	CASSPGQGVPEKLFF
TRBV2	TRBJ2-3	NA	TRBD1	TGTGCCATCCGACCCACAGGGGACAGCACAGATACGCAGTATTTT	CAIRPTGDSTDTQYF
TRBV29-1	TRBJ1-2	NA	TRBD1	TGCAGCGTTGAACCCGGGGGGACAGGGACATATGGCTACACCTTC	CSVEPGGTGTYGYTF
TRBV28	TRBJ2-6	NA	NA	TGTGCCAGCAGTTCCCGCTACAGGGACTCTGGGGCCAACGTCCTGACTTTC	CASSSRYRDSGANVLTF
TRBV29-1	TRBJ1-4	NA	TRBD1	TGCAGCGTCTCGACAGGGGGGAATGAAAAACTGTTTTTT	CSVSTGGNEKLFF
TRBV7-9	TRBJ2-4	NA	TRBD2	TGTGCCAGCAGCCCGCGACTAGCGGGAGGGCAATCGGCCAAAAACATTCAGTACTTC	CASSPRLAGGQSAKNIQYF
TRBV29-1	TRBJ2-1	NA	NA	TGCAGCGTTGTTAGCCTCGTCAGGGTGTCCTACAATGAGCAGTTCTTC	CSVVSLVRVSYNEQFF
TRBV28	TRBJ2-7	NA	TRBD2	TGTGCCAGTGGGAGGGCGCACGAGCAGTACTTC	CASGRAHEQYF
TRBV6-5	TRBJ1-1	NA	NA	TGTGCCAGCAGCGGGGGGATGGGGAACACTGAAGCTTTCTTT	CASSGGMGNTEAFF
TRBV5-6	TRBJ2-7	NA	NA	TGTGCCAGCAGCCAAATCTCATCTGACTGGATGGAGCAGTACTTC	CASSQISSDWMEQYF
TRBV19	TRBJ2-6	once	TRBD2	TGTGCCAGTAGCCGGACTAGCCAACGCTCTGGGGCCAACGTCCTGACTTTC	CASSRTSQRSGANVLTF
TRBV6-5	TRBJ2-3	NA	NA	TGTGCCAGCAGCACCCTCCAGGGGGGACCAGATACGCAGTATTTT	CASSTLQGGPDTQYF
TRBV6-1	TRBJ1-1	NA	NA	TGTGCCAGCAGTGAAGACAGGGACACTGAAGCTTTCTTT	CASSEDRDTEAFF
TRBV5-8	TRBJ2-2	few	TRBD1	TGTGCCAGCAGCCGACCCCCGACAGGGGTATTAACCGGGGAGCTGTTTTTT	CASSRPPTGVLTGELFF
TRBV28	TRBJ1-2	NA	NA	TGTGCCACACCACGTGGGGGAGGAGACCTGGGCTACACCTTC	CATPRGGGDLGYTF
TRBV18	TRBJ1-1	NA	NA	TGTGCCAGCTCAACCATGGGCCCGGAAGCTTTCTTT	CASSTMGPEAFF
TRBV2	TRBJ1-5	few	NA	TGTGCCAGCAGTGAGCAGGGAAATCAGCCCCAGCATTTT	CASSEQGNQPQHF
TRBV5-1	TRBJ1-5	once	TRBD1	TGCGCCAGCAGCCTATCTCCGGGACAGAGCAATCAGCCCCAGCATTTT	CASSLSPGQSNQPQHF
TRBV2	TRBJ2-3	NA	TRBD1	TGTGCCAGCAAAGGGGGACAGACCTATGGCACAGATACGCAGTATTTT	CASKGGQTYGTDTQYF
TRBV4-2	TRBJ1-2	NA	NA	TGTGCCAGCAGCCAAGATAAAAATGGGGCCTATGGCTACACCTTC	CASSQDKNGAYGYTF
TRBV27	TRBJ2-7	NA	NA	TGTGCCAGCTCTCCAGGGGGCGGGAGATACGAGCAGTACTTC	CASSPGGGRYEQYF